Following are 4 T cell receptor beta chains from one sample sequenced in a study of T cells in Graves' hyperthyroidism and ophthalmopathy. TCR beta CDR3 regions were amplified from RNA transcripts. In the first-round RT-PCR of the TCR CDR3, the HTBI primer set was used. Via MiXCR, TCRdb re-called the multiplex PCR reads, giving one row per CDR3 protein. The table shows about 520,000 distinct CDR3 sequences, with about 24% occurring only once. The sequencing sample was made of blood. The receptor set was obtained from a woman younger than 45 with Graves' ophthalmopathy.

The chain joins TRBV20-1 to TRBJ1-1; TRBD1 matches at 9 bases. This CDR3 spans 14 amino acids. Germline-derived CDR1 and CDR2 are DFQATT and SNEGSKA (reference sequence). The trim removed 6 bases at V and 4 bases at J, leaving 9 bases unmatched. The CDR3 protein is CSADEQGASTEAFF. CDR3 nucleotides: TGCAGTGCCGACGAACAGGGGGCAAGCACTGAAGCTTTCTTT.

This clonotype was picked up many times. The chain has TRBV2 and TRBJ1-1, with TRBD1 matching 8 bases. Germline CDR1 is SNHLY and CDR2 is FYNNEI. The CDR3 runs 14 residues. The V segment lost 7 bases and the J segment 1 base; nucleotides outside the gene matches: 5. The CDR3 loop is CASKGDRSNTEAFF. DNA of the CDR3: TGTGCCAGCAAGGGGGACAGGTCGAACACTGAAGCTTTCTTT.

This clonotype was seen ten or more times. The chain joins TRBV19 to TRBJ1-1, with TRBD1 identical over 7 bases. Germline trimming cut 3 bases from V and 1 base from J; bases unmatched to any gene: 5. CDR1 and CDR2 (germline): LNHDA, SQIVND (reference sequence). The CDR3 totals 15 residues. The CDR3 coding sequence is TGTGCCAGTAGTATCGTTAAGGGGGCGAACACTGAAGCTTTCTTT. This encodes CASSIVKGANTEAFF.

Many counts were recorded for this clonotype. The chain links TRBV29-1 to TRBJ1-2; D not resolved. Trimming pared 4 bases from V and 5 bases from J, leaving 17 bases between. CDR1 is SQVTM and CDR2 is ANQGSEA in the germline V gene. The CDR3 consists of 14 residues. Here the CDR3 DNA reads TGCAGCGTTGGGGGAAACAGCCAACTATATGGCTACACCTTC. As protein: CSVGGNSQLYGYTF.